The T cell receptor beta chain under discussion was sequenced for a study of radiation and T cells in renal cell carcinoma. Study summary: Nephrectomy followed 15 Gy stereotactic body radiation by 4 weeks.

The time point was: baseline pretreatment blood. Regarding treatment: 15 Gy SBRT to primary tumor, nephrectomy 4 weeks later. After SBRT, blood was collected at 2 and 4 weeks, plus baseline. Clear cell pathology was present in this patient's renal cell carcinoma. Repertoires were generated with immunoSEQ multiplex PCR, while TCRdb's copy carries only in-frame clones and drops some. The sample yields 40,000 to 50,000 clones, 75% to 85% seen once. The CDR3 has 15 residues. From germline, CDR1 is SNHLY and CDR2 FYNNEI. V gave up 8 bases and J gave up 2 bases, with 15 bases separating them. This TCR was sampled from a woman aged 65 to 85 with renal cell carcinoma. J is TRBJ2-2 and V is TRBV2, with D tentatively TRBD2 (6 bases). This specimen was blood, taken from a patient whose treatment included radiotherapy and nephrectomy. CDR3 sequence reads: CASHMFSGNTGELFF. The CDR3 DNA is TGTGCCAGCCATATGTTTAGCGGTAACACCGGGGAGCTGTTTTTT.